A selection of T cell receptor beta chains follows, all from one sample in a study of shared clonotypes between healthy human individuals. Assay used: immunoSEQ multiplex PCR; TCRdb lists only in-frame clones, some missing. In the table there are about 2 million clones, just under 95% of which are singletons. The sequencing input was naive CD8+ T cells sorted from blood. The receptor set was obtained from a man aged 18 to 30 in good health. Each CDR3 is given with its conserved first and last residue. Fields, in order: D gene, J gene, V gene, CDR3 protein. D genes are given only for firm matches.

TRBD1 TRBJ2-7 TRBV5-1 CASSLATGGPYEQYF
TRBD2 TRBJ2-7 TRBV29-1 CSAAGAFSYEQYF
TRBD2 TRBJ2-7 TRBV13 CASSLEGGGEQYF
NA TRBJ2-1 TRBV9 CASSVGGGWNEQFF
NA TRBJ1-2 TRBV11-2 CASSSDGYGYTF
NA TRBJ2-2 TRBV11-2 CASTSSWGTTGELFF
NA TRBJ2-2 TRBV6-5 CASTRDSTTGELFF
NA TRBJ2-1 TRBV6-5 CASSYSREYNEQFF
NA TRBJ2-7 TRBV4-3 CASSQDQVGYDYEQYF
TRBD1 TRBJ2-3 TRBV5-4 CASSLATGQGSTDTQYF
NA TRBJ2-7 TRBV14 CASSQEGEGSYEQYF
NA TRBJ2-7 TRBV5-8 CASSPPGNPYEQYF
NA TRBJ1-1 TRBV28 CASSLNGIGRTEAFF
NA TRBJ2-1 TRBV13 CASTPDGTPRVNEQFF
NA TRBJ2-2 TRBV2 CASSDGGEEVGFGELFF
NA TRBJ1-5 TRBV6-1 CASSFGAQHF
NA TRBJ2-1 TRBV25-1 CASSQGVNEQFF
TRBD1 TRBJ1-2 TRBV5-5 CASSTTGTALYGYTF
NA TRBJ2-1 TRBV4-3 CASSQTQGTDNEQFF
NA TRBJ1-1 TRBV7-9 CASSLTEKSREAFF
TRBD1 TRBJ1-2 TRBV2 CASRPQGANGYTF
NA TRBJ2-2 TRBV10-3 CAIRDERSSGTGELFF
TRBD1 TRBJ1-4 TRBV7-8 CASSGPGTGIVGTNEKLFF
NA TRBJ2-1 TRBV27 CASSFGVVSFYNEQFF
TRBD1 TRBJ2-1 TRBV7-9 CASSLVFGQGGGEQFF
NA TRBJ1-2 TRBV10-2 CASSDSRGDYGYTF
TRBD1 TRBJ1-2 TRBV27 CASTLTWGQAEGGYTF
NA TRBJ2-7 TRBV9 CASSDGGGVSGEQYF
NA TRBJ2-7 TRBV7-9 CASSSTGATEQYF
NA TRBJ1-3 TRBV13 CASSSRVAGNTIYF
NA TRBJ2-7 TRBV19 CASSIGTYDHEQYF
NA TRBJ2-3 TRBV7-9 CASSSEVRATDTQYF
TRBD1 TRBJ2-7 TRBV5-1 CASSLGPGTGNYEQYF
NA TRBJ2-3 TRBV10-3 CAISDDSTDTQYF
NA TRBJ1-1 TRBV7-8 CASSLTGTPNTEAFF
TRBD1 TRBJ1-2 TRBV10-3 CATLSGGYGYTF
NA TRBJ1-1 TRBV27 CASSLRLGFDTEAFF
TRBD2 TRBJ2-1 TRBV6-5 CASSQLAAYNEQFF
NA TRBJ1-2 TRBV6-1 CASSGSEAIGYTF
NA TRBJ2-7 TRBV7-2 CASSYGIPYEQYF
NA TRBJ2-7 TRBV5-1 CASSLGDGRYEQYF